The 25 T cell receptor beta chains reported below all come from one sample, sequenced in a study of cytomegalovirus exposure and HLA in healthy donors. Both 60 Vbeta primers and 13 Jbeta primers went into the PCR. Sequenced by immunoSEQ multiplex PCR; TCRdb stores in-frame clones only, minus some. Of some 200,000 clones in the sample, 60% to 85% were seen once. The sequenced sample was PBMCs. Receptors were obtained from a female donor in good health and CMV-seronegative.

The chain has TRBV11-2 and TRBJ1-5, with a weak D call TRBD1 (5 bases). Germline assignment: CDR1 SGHAT and CDR2 FQNNGV. V was pared by 6 bases and J by 9 bases, with 18 bases between. The CDR3 spans 14 residues. Here the CDR3 reads CASSIDSAAWPQHF. CDR3 coding DNA: TGTGCCAGCAGTATCGACAGCGCGGCGTGGCCCCAGCATTTT. Full variable domain (outside the CDR3, taken from reference TRBV11-2 and TRBJ1-5): EAGVAQSPRYKIIEKRQSVAFWCNPISGHATLYWYQQILGQGPKLLIQFQNNGVVDDSQLPKDRFSAERLKGVDSTLKIQPAKLEDSAVYLCASSIDSAAWPQHFGDGTRLSIL.

The DNA of the CDR3 is TGTGCCAGCAGTGACCGGAGCGGGAGCGTGTACGAGCAGTACTTC. This encodes CASSDRSGSVYEQYF. This chain uses TRBV6-4 with TRBJ2-7; 8 bases map to TRBD2. Germline CDR1 and CDR2: MRHNA and SNTAGT. V was pared by 2 bases and J by 4 bases, with 7 bases of the junction left unmatched. This CDR3 region has 15 residues.

This sequence joins TRBV7-6 and TRBJ2-5, with D perhaps TRBD2 (6 bases). Germline V gene data show CDR1 as SGHVS and CDR2 as FNYEAQ. The CDR3 is 14 residues long. The germline V and J ends were trimmed by 2 bases and 3 bases, with 10 bases remaining between them. DNA of the CDR3: TGTGCCAGCAGCTTACTAGGGGAGGAAGAGACCCAGTACTTC. Translation gives CASSLLGEEETQYF.

V usage is TRBV5-1 and J usage is TRBJ2-7, with 7 bases aligning to TRBD1. The CDR3 runs to 16 residues. The germline gives CDR1 SGHRS, CDR2 YFSETQ. V lost 4 bases, J lost 2 bases, and 12 bases stayed unmatched. The chain's CDR3 is CASSPKPGQLTYEQYF. The CDR3 nucleotides read TGCGCCAGCAGCCCGAAACCGGGACAGCTCACCTACGAGCAGTACTTC.

This clone has just one count. The chain carries TRBV7-3 and TRBJ1-1; D is perhaps TRBD1 (6 bases). The germline V and J ends were trimmed by 2 bases and 5 bases, with 12 bases remaining between them. The CDR3 contains 14 residues. The germline V gene has CDR1 SGHTA and CDR2 FQGTGA. The CDR3 loop is CASSLQGGSTEAFF. The CDR3 DNA sequence: TGTGCCAGCAGCTTACAAGGGGGATCAACTGAAGCTTTCTTT. The full variable domain, rest sourced from reference TRBV7-3 and TRBJ1-1, is GAGVSQTPSNKVTEKGKYVELRCDPISGHTALYWYRQSLGQGPEFLIYFQGTGAADDSGLPNDRFFAVRPEGSVSTLKIQRTERGDSAVYLCASSLQGGSTEAFFGQGTRLTVV.

In DNA, the CDR3 is TGTGCCAGCTTTAGGGGCAGGGGGGACGAGCAGTACTTC. Protein: CASFRGRGDEQYF. The chain couples TRBV6-5 to TRBJ2-7, with D perhaps matching TRBD1 (7 bases). This CDR3 has 13 residues. The V end was cut by 8 bases, the J end by 5 bases, with 16 bases between. Germline V gene data show CDR1 as MNHEY and CDR2 as SVGAGI.

The chain uses TRBV7-9 and TRBJ2-5; possibly TRBD2 for D (5 bases). The CDR3 covers 15 residues. Trimming cost V 0 bases and J 3 bases, with 11 bases left between them. Germline-derived CDR1 and CDR2 are SEHNR and FQNEAQ (reference sequence). The CDR3 DNA is TGTGCCAGCAGCTTAGCATCTAGCCGAAAAGAGACCCAGTACTTC. Protein product: CASSLASSRKETQYF.

The chain combines TRBV4-3 with TRBJ1-1; a possible D gene is TRBD1 (6 bases). Germline V gives CDR1 LGHNA, CDR2 YSLEER. V dropped 4 bases and J dropped 6 bases, with 15 bases sitting between them. The CDR3 has 14 amino acids. Here the CDR3 DNA reads TGCGCCAGCAGCCTCATACAGGGTACGGCTGAAGCTTTCTTT. Residues: CASSLIQGTAEAFF.

V usage is TRBV11-3 and J usage is TRBJ1-4; D unclear. Germline assignment: CDR1 SGHNT and CDR2 YENEEA. V lost 5 bases to trimming and J lost 8 bases, with 18 bases between them. This CDR3 contains 15 residues. The CDR3 region is CASSTRLDRSEKLFF. In DNA form, the CDR3 reads TGTGCCAGCAGCACAAGACTCGATCGTAGCGAAAAACTGTTTTTT.

The chain joins TRBV2 to TRBJ2-3; possible D gene TRBD2, 6 bases. There are 16 residues in the CDR3. Germline V lookup: CDR1 SNHLY, CDR2 FYNNEI. V dropped 4 bases and J dropped 3 bases, with 17 bases sitting between them. The CDR3 region has the DNA TGTGCCAGCAGTGGGTTAGCGGCCCTGAGAACAGATACGCAGTATTTT. Encoded protein: CASSGLAALRTDTQYF.

V usage is TRBV29-1 and J usage is TRBJ2-5, with D tentatively TRBD2 (6 bases). The CDR3 covers 13 residues. The germline gives CDR1 SQVTM, CDR2 ANQGSEA. Trimming took 7 bases from V and 5 from J, leaving 17 bases between them. The CDR3 region is CSGGDGPRETQYF. In DNA, the CDR3 is TGCAGCGGGGGGGACGGACCAAGGGAGACCCAGTACTTC.

The chain employs TRBV5-1 and TRBJ2-7; D is uncertain. The CDR3 runs to 13 residues. The V end lost 0 bases, the J end lost 3 bases, and 7 bases lay between the germline ends. Germline V CDR1 and CDR2: SGHRS, YFSETQ. The CDR3 DNA is TGCGCCAGCAGCTTGGGCCCTAACTACGAGCAGTACTTC. This codes for CASSLGPNYEQYF.

The chain's CDR3 is CASSQAGLAAYNEQFF. The CDR3 coding sequence is TGCGCCAGCAGCCAGGCCGGACTAGCGGCTTACAATGAGCAGTTCTTC. This rearrangement joins TRBV5-1 to TRBJ2-1, with 10 bases lining up with TRBD2. V trimming: 4 bases; J trimming: 4 bases; junction bases outside the gene matches: 8. Germline-derived CDR1 and CDR2 are SGHRS and YFSETQ. The CDR3 runs to 16 residues.

This clone turned up a few times. The V and J genes are TRBV29-1 and TRBJ1-4; D is undetermined. V was pared by 5 bases and J by 3 bases, with 10 bases between. From germline, CDR1 is SQVTM and CDR2 ANQGSEA. CDR3 length equals 13 residues. DNA for the CDR3: TGCAGCGTTCGAGACTCGGCTAATGAAAAACTGTTTTTT. Translation: CSVRDSANEKLFF.

The V call is TRBV6-4, the J call TRBJ2-5; TRBD2 matches 11 bases. The tail of the sequence fits TRBJ2-7 better, so the J call may be wrong. The CDR3 contains 14 residues. Germline V gene lookup returns CDR1 MRHNA and CDR2 SNTAGT. In DNA, the CDR3 is TGTGCCAGCAGTGTACTAGCGGGAGATTACGAGCAGTACTTC. As protein: CASSVLAGDYEQYF.

This clone was counted a single time. At one end, the junction sequence differs from germline, possibly due to a read error. This chain connects TRBV5-4 to TRBJ2-2, with a weak D call TRBD2 (6 bases). The CDR3 sequence is 16 residues long. Per germline, CDR1 SGHNT and CDR2 YYREEE (reference sequence). The CDR3 region is CAIPQGGPTNTGELLF. The CDR3 DNA reads as TGTGCCATCCCCCAGGGAGGCCCTACGAACACCGGGGAGCTGCTTTTT.

J is TRBJ1-4 and V is TRBV5-4, with TRBD1 matching over 8 bases. The CDR3 is 17 residues long. The germline CDR1 and CDR2 sequences are SGHNT and YYREEE (reference sequence). V shed 4 bases and J 8 bases; nucleotides not matched to a gene: 16. The CDR3 loop reads CASSAVWGTGQREKLFF. CDR3 DNA: TGTGCCAGCAGCGCTGTGTGGGGGACAGGTCAGAGGGAAAAACTGTTTTTT.

CDR3 region: CASSSPTGVANQPQHF. The CDR3 DNA follows: TGTGCCAGCAGTTCTCCGACAGGAGTCGCCAATCAGCCCCAGCATTTT. This chain connects TRBV28 to TRBJ1-5; D perhaps matches TRBD1 (6 bases). The germline V gene has CDR1 MDHEN and CDR2 SYDVKM. There are 16 residues in the CDR3. Trimming removed 4 bases at V and 3 bases at J, with 16 bases between. Based on the CDR3 plus reference TRBV28 and TRBJ1-5, the full variable domain is DVKVTQSSRYLVKRTGEKVFLECVQDMDHENMFWYRQDPGLGLRLIYFSYDVKMKEKGDIPEGYSVSREKKERFSLILESASTNQTSMYLCASSSPTGVANQPQHFGDGTRLSIL.

This rearrangement joins TRBV30 to TRBJ1-5; D perhaps matches TRBD1 (6 bases). The germline V and J ends were trimmed by 2 bases and 6 bases, with 17 bases remaining between them. This CDR3 has 15 amino acids. The germline V gene has CDR1 GTSNPN and CDR2 SVGIG (reference sequence). CDR3 sequence: CAWSSPAGAGQPQHF. DNA for the CDR3: TGTGCCTGGAGTTCCCCCGCAGGGGCGGGTCAGCCCCAGCATTTT.

The V call is TRBV5-6, the J call TRBJ1-1, with a possible D match to TRBD1 (5 bases). The CDR3 extends over 15 amino acids. CDR1 and CDR2 from the germline V gene are SGHDT and YYEEEE. The V end was cut by 4 bases, the J end by 7 bases, with 20 bases between. The CDR3 DNA is TGTGCCAGCAGCCTATCGCCTGGGGGAGGAAATGAAGCTTTCTTT. Protein sequence: CASSLSPGGGNEAFF.

The chain combines TRBV5-6 with TRBJ1-1, with a possible D match to TRBD1 (6 bases). V lost 2 bases, J lost 2 bases, and 13 bases lay in between. Germline assignment: CDR1 SGHDT and CDR2 YYEEEE. This CDR3 comprises 15 residues. The CDR3 DNA is TGTGCCAGCAGCTTTATGAACAGGGCCAACACTGAAGCTTTCTTT. Protein: CASSFMNRANTEAFF. The full variable domain, completed using reference TRBV5-6 and TRBJ1-1, is DAGVTQSPTHLIKTRGQQVTLRCSPKSGHDTVSWYQQALGQGPQFIFQYYEEEERQRGNFPDRFSGHQFPNYSSELNVNALLLGDSALYLCASSFMNRANTEAFFGQGTRLTVV.

The genes are TRBV11-2 and TRBJ2-2, with D tentatively TRBD1 (6 bases). V was pared by 5 bases and J by 1 base, with 11 bases between. The germline gives CDR1 SGHAT, CDR2 FQNNGV. CDR3 length: 15 residues. The CDR3 is CASSPTTGNTGELFF. The CDR3 bases are TGTGCCAGCAGCCCGACGACAGGGAACACCGGGGAGCTGTTTTTT.

The rearrangement joins TRBV6-1 to TRBJ1-5; tentatively, D is TRBD1 (5 bases). This CDR3 has 14 residues. Germline assignment: CDR1 MNHNS and CDR2 SASEGT. V was trimmed by 1 base and J by 3 bases, leaving 7 bases between them. CDR3 protein: CASSEGQFNQPQHF. The CDR3 coding sequence is TGTGCCAGCAGTGAAGGACAGTTCAATCAGCCCCAGCATTTT.

The DNA for the CDR3 is TGTGCCAGCAGTTACGTCGACAGGAAAGGCGAGCAGTACTTC. Translating it yields CASSYVDRKGEQYF. V usage is TRBV6-5 and J usage is TRBJ2-5, with TRBD1 as a possible D gene (6 bases). The DNA end favors TRBJ2-7, so the J call may be wrong. The CDR3 length is 14 residues. The germline V gene encodes CDR1 MNHEY and CDR2 SVGAGI.

V usage is TRBV19 and J usage is TRBJ1-5; D is possibly TRBD1 (6 bases). Germline values: CDR1 LNHDA, CDR2 SQIVND (reference sequence). V lost 3 bases and J lost 0, with 9 bases in between. The CDR3 spans 15 residues. This CDR3 reads CASSITGYSNQPQHF. CDR3 nucleotides: TGTGCCAGTAGTATTACAGGGTATAGCAATCAGCCCCAGCATTTT.